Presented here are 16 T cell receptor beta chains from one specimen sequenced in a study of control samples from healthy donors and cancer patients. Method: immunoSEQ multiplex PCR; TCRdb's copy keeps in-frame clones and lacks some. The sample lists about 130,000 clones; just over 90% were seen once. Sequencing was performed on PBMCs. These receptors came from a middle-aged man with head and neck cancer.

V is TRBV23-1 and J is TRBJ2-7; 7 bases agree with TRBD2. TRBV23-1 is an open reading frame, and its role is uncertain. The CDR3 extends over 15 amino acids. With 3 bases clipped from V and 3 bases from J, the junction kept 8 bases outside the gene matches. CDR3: CASSHQLATIYEQYF. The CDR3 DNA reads TGCGCCAGCAGTCACCAACTAGCGACCATCTACGAGCAGTACTTC.

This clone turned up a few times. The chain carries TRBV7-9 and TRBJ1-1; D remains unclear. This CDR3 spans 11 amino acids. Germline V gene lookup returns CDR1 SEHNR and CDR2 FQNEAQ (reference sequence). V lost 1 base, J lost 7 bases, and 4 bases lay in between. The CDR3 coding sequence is TGTGCCAGCAGCTTAGTCGGTGAAGCTTTCTTT. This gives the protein CASSLVGEAFF.

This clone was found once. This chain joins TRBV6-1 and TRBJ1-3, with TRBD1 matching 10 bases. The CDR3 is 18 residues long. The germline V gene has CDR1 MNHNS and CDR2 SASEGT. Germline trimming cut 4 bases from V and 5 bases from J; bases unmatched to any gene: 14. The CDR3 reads CASSALGSGQGLRNTIYF. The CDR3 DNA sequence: TGTGCCAGCAGTGCTCTTGGATCGGGACAGGGGTTGAGAAACACCATATATTTT.

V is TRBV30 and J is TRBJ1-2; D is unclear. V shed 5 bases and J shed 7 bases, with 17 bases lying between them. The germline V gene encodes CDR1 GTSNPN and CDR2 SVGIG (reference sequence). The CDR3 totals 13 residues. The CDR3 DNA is TGTGCCTGGGCGTTTACCGTGTACGGTGGCTACACCTTC. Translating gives CAWAFTVYGGYTF.

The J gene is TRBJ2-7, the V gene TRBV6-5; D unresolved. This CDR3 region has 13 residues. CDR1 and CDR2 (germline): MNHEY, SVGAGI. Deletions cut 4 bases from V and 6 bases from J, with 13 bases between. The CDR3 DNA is TGTGCCAGCAGTTTGCCCACCCGACTCGAGCAGTACTTC. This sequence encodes CASSLPTRLEQYF.

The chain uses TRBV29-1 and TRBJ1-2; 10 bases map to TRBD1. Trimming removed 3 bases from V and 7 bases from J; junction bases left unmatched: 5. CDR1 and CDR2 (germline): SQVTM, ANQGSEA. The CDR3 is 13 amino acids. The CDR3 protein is CSVDSTGGAGYTF. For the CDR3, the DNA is TGCAGCGTTGATTCGACAGGGGGCGCTGGCTACACCTTC.

The CDR3 sequence: CASSPGTGLGYTF. In DNA, the CDR3 is TGTGCCAGTAGCCCCGGGACAGGGTTAGGCTACACCTTC. The chain joins TRBV19 to TRBJ1-2; 9 bases line up with TRBD1. The CDR3 extends over 13 amino acids. The trim removed 6 bases at V and 8 bases at J, leaving 7 bases unmatched. Germline V gene data show CDR1 as LNHDA and CDR2 as SQIVND (reference sequence).

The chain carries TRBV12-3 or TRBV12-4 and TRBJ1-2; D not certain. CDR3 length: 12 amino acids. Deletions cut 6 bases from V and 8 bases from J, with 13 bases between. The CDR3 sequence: CASRELGRGYTF. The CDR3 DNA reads TGTGCCAGCAGGGAATTAGGGCGCGGCTACACCTTC.

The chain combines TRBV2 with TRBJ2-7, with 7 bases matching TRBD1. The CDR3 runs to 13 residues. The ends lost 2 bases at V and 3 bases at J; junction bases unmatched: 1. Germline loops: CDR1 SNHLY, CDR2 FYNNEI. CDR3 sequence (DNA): TGTGCCAGCAGTGAAAGACAGGGCTACGAGCAGTACTTC. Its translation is CASSERQGYEQYF.

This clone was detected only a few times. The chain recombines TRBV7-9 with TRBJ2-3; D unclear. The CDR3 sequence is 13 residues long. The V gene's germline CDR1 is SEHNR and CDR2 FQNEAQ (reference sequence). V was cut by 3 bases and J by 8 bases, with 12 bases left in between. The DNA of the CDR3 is TGTGCCAGCAGCTTTGTAGGGTGGGCTACGCAGTATTTT. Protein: CASSFVGWATQYF.

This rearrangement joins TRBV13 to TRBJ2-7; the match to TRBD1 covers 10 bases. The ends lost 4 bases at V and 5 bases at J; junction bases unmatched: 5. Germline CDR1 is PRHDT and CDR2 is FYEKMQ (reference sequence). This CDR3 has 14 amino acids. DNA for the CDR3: TGTGCCAGCAGCTCCCGGGACAGGGGCCACGAGCAGTACTTC. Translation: CASSSRDRGHEQYF.

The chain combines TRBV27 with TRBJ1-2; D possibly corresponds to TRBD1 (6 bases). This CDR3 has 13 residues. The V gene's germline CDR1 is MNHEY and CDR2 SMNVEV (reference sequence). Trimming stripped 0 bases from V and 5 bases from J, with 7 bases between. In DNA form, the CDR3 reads TGTGCCAGCAGTTTATCGACAGGATATGGCTACACCTTC. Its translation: CASSLSTGYGYTF.

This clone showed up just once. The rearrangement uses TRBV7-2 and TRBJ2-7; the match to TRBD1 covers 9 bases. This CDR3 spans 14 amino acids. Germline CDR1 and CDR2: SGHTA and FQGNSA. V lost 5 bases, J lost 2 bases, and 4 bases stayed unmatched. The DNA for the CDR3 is TGTGCCAGCAGCAGTTGGGACAGGGCCTACGAGCAGTACTTC. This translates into CASSSWDRAYEQYF.

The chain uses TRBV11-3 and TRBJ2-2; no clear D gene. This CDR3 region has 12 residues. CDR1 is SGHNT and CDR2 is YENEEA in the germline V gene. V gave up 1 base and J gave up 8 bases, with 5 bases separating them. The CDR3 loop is CASSLGPGELFF. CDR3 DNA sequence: TGTGCCAGCAGCTTAGGTCCGGGGGAGCTGTTTTTT.

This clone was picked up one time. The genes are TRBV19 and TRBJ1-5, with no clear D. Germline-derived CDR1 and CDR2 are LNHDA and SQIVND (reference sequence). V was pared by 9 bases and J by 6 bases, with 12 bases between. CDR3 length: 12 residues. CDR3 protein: CARVPRFQPQHF. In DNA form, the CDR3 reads TGTGCCAGGGTCCCAAGGTTTCAGCCCCAGCATTTT.

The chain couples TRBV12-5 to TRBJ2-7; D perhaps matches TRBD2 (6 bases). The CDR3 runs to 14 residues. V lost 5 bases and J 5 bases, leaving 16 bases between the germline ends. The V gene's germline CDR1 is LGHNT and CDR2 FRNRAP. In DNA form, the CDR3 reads TGTGCTAGTGGTCCGGGGGATCAGGGTAACGAGCAGTACTTC. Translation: CASGPGDQGNEQYF. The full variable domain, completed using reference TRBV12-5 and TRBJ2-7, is DARVTQTPRHKVTEMGQEVTMRCQPILGHNTVFWYRQTMMQGLELLAYFRNRAPLDDSGMPKDRFSAEMPDATLATLKIQPSEPRDSAVYFCASGPGDQGNEQYFGPGTRLTVT.